These T cell receptor beta chains were read from a single sample in a study of blood T cell repertoires in COVID-19. Sequencing was performed with immunoSEQ multiplex PCR; in TCRdb, only in-frame clones are kept and a portion is missing. The sample consists of some 42,000 clones, 80% to 90% of them appearing once. The sample consisted of peripheral blood. The source of these receptors is a woman in her 70s in a cohort sampled during active COVID-19. The CDR3 runs from the conserved cysteine through the conserved F or W. The order of the fields is D gene, clone size, J gene, V gene, CDR3 protein, CDR3 DNA. A D gene is named only where the DNA matches it firmly. Clone size, where shown, is once, few, many, or a class for clones that have expanded.

d_gene: .; abundance: few; j_gene: TRBJ2-5; v_gene: TRBV28; CDR3aa: CASVSGGQETQYF; CDR3nt: TGTGCCAGCGTATCCGGCGGACAAGAGACCCAGTACTTC
d_gene: TRBD2; abundance: .; j_gene: TRBJ2-1; v_gene: TRBV19; CDR3aa: CASSRLAGDENEQFF; CDR3nt: TGTGCCAGTAGTAGACTAGCGGGAGATGAGAATGAGCAGTTCTTC
d_gene: TRBD1; abundance: .; j_gene: TRBJ1-1; v_gene: TRBV5-1; CDR3aa: CASSRTGGGNTEAFF; CDR3nt: TGCGCCAGCAGCAGGACAGGGGGCGGAAACACTGAAGCTTTCTTT
d_gene: TRBD1; abundance: .; j_gene: TRBJ2-7; v_gene: TRBV18; CDR3aa: CASSPLYGTESSYEQYF; CDR3nt: TGTGCCAGCTCACCACTTTACGGGACAGAGAGCTCCTACGAGCAGTACTTC
d_gene: .; abundance: .; j_gene: TRBJ1-2; v_gene: TRBV7-8; CDR3aa: CASSLTRWYGYTF; CDR3nt: TGTGCCAGCAGCTTGACAAGGTGGTATGGCTACACCTTC
d_gene: TRBD1; abundance: .; j_gene: TRBJ1-5; v_gene: TRBV7-9; CDR3aa: CASSQGGQGSNQPQHF; CDR3nt: TGTGCCAGCAGCCAAGGGGGACAGGGGTCCAATCAGCCCCAGCATTTT
d_gene: .; abundance: .; j_gene: TRBJ1-5; v_gene: TRBV21-1; CDR3aa: CASRKTEWSQPQHF; CDR3nt: TGTGCCAGCAGAAAGACAGAGTGGAGTCAGCCCCAGCATTTT
d_gene: .; abundance: .; j_gene: TRBJ1-5; v_gene: TRBV7-2; CDR3aa: CASSNGHLNQPQHF; CDR3nt: TGTGCCAGCAGCAACGGACACCTCAATCAGCCCCAGCATTTT
d_gene: .; abundance: .; j_gene: TRBJ2-3; v_gene: TRBV11-3; CDR3aa: CASSSRESTDTQYF; CDR3nt: TGTGCCAGCAGCTCACGGGAGTCCACAGATACGCAGTATTTT
d_gene: .; abundance: .; j_gene: TRBJ2-3; v_gene: TRBV30; CDR3aa: CAWEAGAADTQYF; CDR3nt: TGTGCCTGGGAGGCAGGGGCGGCAGATACGCAGTATTTT
d_gene: TRBD2; abundance: .; j_gene: TRBJ2-5; v_gene: TRBV30; CDR3aa: CAWSTSGRKETQYF; CDR3nt: TGTGCCTGGAGCACTAGCGGGAGGAAAGAGACCCAGTACTTC
d_gene: .; abundance: .; j_gene: TRBJ2-1; v_gene: TRBV12-3/TRBV12-4; CDR3aa: CASSLGVPNEQFF; CDR3nt: TGTGCCAGCAGCCTCGGGGTTCCTAATGAGCAGTTCTTC
d_gene: TRBD2; abundance: .; j_gene: TRBJ2-1; v_gene: TRBV7-8; CDR3aa: CASSLSISGRAYNEQFF; CDR3nt: TGTGCCAGCAGCTTGTCCATTAGCGGGAGGGCCTACAATGAGCAGTTCTTC
d_gene: TRBD1; abundance: .; j_gene: TRBJ1-4; v_gene: TRBV4-1; CDR3aa: CASSQTGTGALATNEKLFF; CDR3nt: TGCGCCAGCAGCCAAACCGGGACAGGGGCTCTGGCAACTAATGAAAAACTGTTTTTT
d_gene: TRBD1; abundance: .; j_gene: TRBJ1-4; v_gene: TRBV10-3; CDR3aa: CAISGGGAGANEKLFF; CDR3nt: TGTGCCATCAGTGGAGGGGGCGCCGGGGCTAATGAAAAACTGTTTTTT
d_gene: .; abundance: once; j_gene: TRBJ2-7; v_gene: TRBV7-9; CDR3aa: CASSPDGGYEQYF; CDR3nt: TGTGCCAGCAGCCCGGACGGAGGCTACGAGCAGTACTTC
d_gene: .; abundance: .; j_gene: TRBJ1-1; v_gene: TRBV9; CDR3aa: CASSAGGNTEAFF; CDR3nt: TGTGCCAGCAGCGCGGGGGGGAACACTGAAGCTTTCTTT
d_gene: TRBD1; abundance: .; j_gene: TRBJ1-2; v_gene: TRBV11-1; CDR3aa: CASSTGQGGYGYTF; CDR3nt: TGTGCCAGCAGCACGGGACAGGGTGGCTATGGCTACACCTTC
d_gene: .; abundance: .; j_gene: TRBJ2-1; v_gene: TRBV28; CDR3aa: CASRAVINEQFF; CDR3nt: TGTGCCAGCAGGGCAGTGATCAATGAGCAGTTCTTC
d_gene: .; abundance: .; j_gene: TRBJ2-7; v_gene: TRBV6-5; CDR3aa: CASRESGIAYEQYF; CDR3nt: TGTGCCAGCAGGGAGTCGGGGATCGCCTACGAGCAGTACTTC
d_gene: .; abundance: .; j_gene: TRBJ1-1; v_gene: TRBV11-2; CDR3aa: CASSLDRGSTEAFF; CDR3nt: TGTGCCAGCAGCTTAGACAGGGGCAGCACTGAAGCTTTCTTT
d_gene: .; abundance: .; j_gene: TRBJ1-1; v_gene: TRBV4-3; CDR3aa: CASSPRLVLNTEAFF; CDR3nt: TGCGCCAGCAGCCCCCGGTTGGTCCTGAACACTGAAGCTTTCTTT
d_gene: .; abundance: .; j_gene: TRBJ1-4; v_gene: TRBV6-2/TRBV6-3; CDR3aa: CASSSPAWRGLATNEKLFF; CDR3nt: TGTGCCAGCAGCTCACCAGCGTGGCGGGGTCTTGCAACTAATGAAAAACTGTTTTTT
d_gene: TRBD2; abundance: .; j_gene: TRBJ2-3; v_gene: TRBV10-1; CDR3aa: CASSEITGLAGDTQYF; CDR3nt: TGCGCCAGCAGTGAAATCACAGGACTAGCGGGAGATACGCAGTATTTT
d_gene: .; abundance: .; j_gene: TRBJ1-2; v_gene: TRBV7-9; CDR3aa: CASSPGEGNYGYTF; CDR3nt: TGTGCCAGCAGCCCCGGGGAGGGAAACTATGGCTACACCTTC
d_gene: TRBD1; abundance: .; j_gene: TRBJ1-2; v_gene: TRBV3-1/TRBV3-2; CDR3aa: CASSQGDRGGGGYTF; CDR3nt: TGTGCCAGCAGCCAGGGGGACAGGGGGGGCGGTGGCTACACCTTC
d_gene: TRBD1; abundance: .; j_gene: TRBJ1-1; v_gene: TRBV6-2/TRBV6-3; CDR3aa: CASSDLTGGTEAFF; CDR3nt: TGTGCCAGCAGTGATCTCACAGGGGGCACTGAAGCTTTCTTT
d_gene: .; abundance: once; j_gene: TRBJ1-1; v_gene: TRBV20-1; CDR3aa: CSARGDTEAFF; CDR3nt: TGCAGTGCTAGGGGCGACACTGAAGCTTTCTTT
d_gene: TRBD1; abundance: .; j_gene: TRBJ2-7; v_gene: TRBV28; CDR3aa: CASSQTGGGEQYF; CDR3nt: TGTGCCAGCAGCCAGACAGGGGGCGGCGAGCAGTACTTC
d_gene: TRBD2; abundance: .; j_gene: TRBJ2-3; v_gene: TRBV9; CDR3aa: CASSPREGTDTQYF; CDR3nt: TGTGCCAGCAGCCCACGGGAGGGCACAGATACGCAGTATTTT
d_gene: .; abundance: .; j_gene: TRBJ2-5; v_gene: TRBV28; CDR3aa: CASSRKDSRQETQYF; CDR3nt: TGTGCCAGCAGCCGAAAGGACAGTAGACAAGAGACCCAGTACTTC
d_gene: TRBD1; abundance: .; j_gene: TRBJ2-7; v_gene: TRBV5-5; CDR3aa: CASSVTGGSYEQYF; CDR3nt: TGTGCCAGCAGCGTGACAGGGGGCAGTTACGAGCAGTACTTC
d_gene: .; abundance: .; j_gene: TRBJ1-5; v_gene: TRBV19; CDR3aa: CASKTPAGSNQPQHF; CDR3nt: TGTGCCAGTAAAACCCCCGCCGGGAGCAATCAGCCCCAGCATTTT
d_gene: TRBD1; abundance: .; j_gene: TRBJ1-4; v_gene: TRBV30; CDR3aa: CAWQGQGDEKLFF; CDR3nt: TGTGCCTGGCAGGGACAGGGGGACGAAAAACTGTTTTTT
d_gene: TRBD1; abundance: .; j_gene: TRBJ1-6; v_gene: TRBV6-5; CDR3aa: CASSLRQGWNSPLHF; CDR3nt: TGTGCCAGCAGCTTAAGACAGGGATGGAATTCACCCCTCCACTTT